Each of the 22 T cell receptor beta chains below was sequenced from the same sample in a study of shared clonotypes between healthy human individuals. The data were produced by immunoSEQ multiplex PCR, yet TCRdb's version contains in-frame clones alone and is incomplete. This sample has about 510,000 clones; about 75% occur once, and the top ten carry 9.5% to 15%. Sequencing was done on a sample of PBMCs. Every receptor here comes from a woman aged 40 to 49 in good health. Some clones in this sample may be carry-over from other donors' samples.

This clone was picked up a small number of times. The chain employs TRBV5-1 and TRBJ2-7; 12 bases fit TRBD2. CDR1 and CDR2 (germline): SGHRS, YFSETQ. The V gene end was trimmed by 3 bases and the J gene end by 1 base; junction bases not matched to a gene: 5. The CDR3 covers 16 residues. CDR3 loop: CASSSGGTSGSYEQYF. DNA of the CDR3: TGCGCCAGCAGCTCTGGCGGGACTAGCGGGTCCTACGAGCAGTACTTC.

The chain's CDR3 is CSARGPGVAGNTIYF. The DNA of the CDR3 is TGCAGCGCACGGGGTCCAGGGGTGGCTGGAAACACCATATATTTT. The chain recombines TRBV29-1 with TRBJ1-3; a possible D gene is TRBD1 (6 bases). CDR1 is SQVTM and CDR2 is ANQGSEA in the germline V gene. The CDR3 has 15 amino acids. Trimming shortened V by 7 bases and J by 2 bases, and 18 bases separated the two germline ends.

This sequence joins TRBV7-9 and TRBJ1-3; D is undetermined. Germline V gene sequence: CDR1 SEHNR, CDR2 FQNEAQ (reference sequence). This CDR3 region has 16 residues. V lost 0 bases to trimming and J lost 6 bases, with 15 bases between them. The CDR3 spells CASSLASTATKNTIYF. CDR3 DNA: TGTGCCAGCAGCTTAGCATCGACGGCTACCAAAAACACCATATATTTT. Based on the CDR3 plus reference TRBV7-9 and TRBJ1-3, the full variable domain is DTGVSQNPRHKITKRGQNVTFRCDPISEHNRLYWYRQTLGQGPEFLTYFQNEAQLEKSRLLSDRFSAERPKGSFSTLEIQRTEQGDSAMYLCASSLASTATKNTIYFGEGSWLTVV.

The chain uses TRBV29-1 and TRBJ2-1, with D unclear. In germline, CDR1 is SQVTM, CDR2 ANQGSEA. Trimming stripped 4 bases from V and 3 bases from J, with 10 bases between. This CDR3 region has 13 residues. The CDR3 DNA reads as TGCAGCGTTGCGACGGTAAGCTACAATGAGCAGTTCTTC. It codes for CSVATVSYNEQFF.

This chain uses TRBV5-1 with TRBJ1-1; D gene uncertain. The germline CDR1 and CDR2 sequences are SGHRS and YFSETQ. The CDR3 consists of 14 residues. The V gene lost 0 bases and the J gene lost 1 base, with 7 bases spanning the gap. The CDR3 here is CASSLASRNTEAFF. The CDR3, as DNA: TGCGCCAGCAGCTTGGCCAGTCGGAACACTGAAGCTTTCTTT.

In the case of this clone: Other nucleotide sequences in the sample specify the same CDR3. The V call is TRBV20-1, the J call TRBJ2-3; D is ambiguous. Between the trimmed V and J ends, which lost 5 bases and 6 bases, there was a span of 9 bases. In germline, CDR1 is DFQATT, CDR2 SNEGSKA (reference sequence). The length of the CDR3 is 11 residues. The CDR3 is CSARRVDTQYF. CDR3 sequence (DNA): TGCAGTGCTCGCCGAGTGGATACGCAGTATTTT.

The genes are TRBV4-3 and TRBJ2-5, with D maybe TRBD2 (6 bases). The CDR3 length is 16 residues. The V end was cut by 0 bases, the J end by 4 bases, with 15 bases between. Germline V gene lookup returns CDR1 LGHNA and CDR2 YSLEER. CDR3 DNA sequence: TGCGCCAGCAGCCAAGATCTAGCGACGGCCCCAGAGACCCAGTACTTC. This gives the protein CASSQDLATAPETQYF.

The rearrangement uses TRBV5-1 and TRBJ2-5; weak D call: TRBD2 (7 bases). The V gene lost 1 base and the J gene lost 12 bases, with 13 bases spanning the gap. This CDR3 comprises 12 residues. Germline V lookup: CDR1 SGHRS, CDR2 YFSETQ. This CDR3 is CASSLREGVKYF. CDR3 DNA sequence: TGCGCCAGCAGCTTGAGGGAGGGGGTGAAGTACTTC. Full variable domain (missing parts from reference TRBV5-1 and TRBJ2-5): KAGVTQTPRYLIKTRGQQVTLSCSPISGHRSVSWYQQTPGQGLQFLFEYFSETQRNKGNFPGRFSGRQFSNSRSEMNVSTLELGDSALYLCASSLREGVKYFGPGTRLLVL.

This clone is a singleton in its sample. The V and J genes are TRBV6-6 and TRBJ2-3; D ambiguous. V shed 8 bases and J shed 6 bases, with 9 bases lying between them. This CDR3 has 11 amino acids. Germline CDR1 reads MNHNY; CDR2 reads SVGAGI (reference sequence). CDR3 in amino acids: CASSSRDTQYF. CDR3 bases: TGTGCCAGCTCCTCCCGGGATACGCAGTATTTT.

CDR3 coding DNA: TGTGCCAGCAGCTGGGGTAGCGGGAGTACAGATACGCAGTATTTT. It codes for CASSWGSGSTDTQYF. The gene calls are TRBV7-2 and TRBJ2-3; TRBD2 agrees at 9 bases. Germline CDR1 SGHTA, CDR2 FQGNSA. With 4 bases clipped from V and 3 bases from J, the junction kept 5 bases outside the gene matches. This CDR3 comprises 15 residues.

This rearrangement joins TRBV19 to TRBJ2-3, with 8 nucleotides matching TRBD1. Trimming took 5 bases from V and 9 from J; bases not matched to a gene: 10. CDR1 and CDR2 from the germline V gene are LNHDA and SQIVND (reference sequence). CDR3 length equals 14 residues. In DNA form, the CDR3 reads TGTGCCAGTAGTCCCGGGACAGGCGGCCGGACGCAGTATTTT. It translates to CASSPGTGGRTQYF.

The chain employs TRBV7-2 and TRBJ2-2, with D possibly TRBD2 on 5 matching bases. The V gene lost 4 bases and the J gene lost 4 bases, with 7 bases spanning the gap. Germline-derived CDR1 and CDR2 are SGHTA and FQGNSA. The CDR3 covers 13 residues. CDR3 sequence reads: CASSWAGTGELFF. The DNA for the CDR3 is TGTGCCAGCAGCTGGGCGGGCACCGGGGAGCTGTTTTTT.

The rearrangement links TRBV10-1 to TRBJ2-3; D is unclear. Germline assignment: CDR1 WNHNN and CDR2 SYGVQD (reference sequence). The CDR3 extends over 12 amino acids. The V end lost 8 bases, the J end lost 0 bases, and 6 bases lay between the germline ends. CDR3 sequence reads: CASGDSTDTQYF. CDR3 DNA sequence: TGCGCCAGCGGAGACAGCACAGATACGCAGTATTTT.

This chain uses TRBV27 with TRBJ2-1, with unresolved D. Germline V gene data show CDR1 as MNHEY and CDR2 as SMNVEV (reference sequence). The CDR3 sequence is 17 residues long. V lost 3 bases, J lost 2 bases, and 17 bases lay in between. CDR3 residues: CASSFSDGSRTYNEQFF. The CDR3 bases are TGTGCCAGCAGTTTCTCTGATGGATCCCGCACCTACAATGAGCAGTTCTTC.

The chain has TRBV7-3 and TRBJ1-2, with D possibly being TRBD1 (5 bases). The CDR3 length is 14 residues. Germline-derived CDR1 and CDR2 are SGHTA and FQGTGA. With 5 bases removed from V and 8 bases from J, the gap between germline ends came to 18 bases. CDR3 residues: CASSPGGSRPGYTF. The CDR3, as DNA: TGTGCCAGCAGCCCCGGGGGGTCAAGGCCAGGCTACACCTTC.

The chain has TRBV6-1 and TRBJ2-1, with TRBD2 matching over 9 bases. The germline CDR1 and CDR2 sequences are MNHNS and SASEGT. This CDR3 is 18 amino acids long. The J segment lost 3 bases and the V segment lost 0 bases, leaving 9 bases of the junction unmatched. For the CDR3, the DNA is TGTGCCAGCAGTGAAGCACTAGCGGGCGTCTCGCTCTACAATGAGCAGTTCTTC. It translates to CASSEALAGVSLYNEQFF.

This clone turned up a few times. The rearrangement joins TRBV11-2 to TRBJ2-2, with D possibly matching TRBD2 (6 bases). The V gene lost 5 bases and the J gene lost 1 base, with 11 bases spanning the gap. The germline CDR1 and CDR2 sequences are SGHAT and FQNNGV. The CDR3 contains 15 residues. CDR3 residues: CASSQRGVNTGELFF. The DNA of the CDR3 is TGTGCCAGCAGCCAACGCGGGGTGAACACCGGGGAGCTGTTTTTT.

This rearrangement joins TRBV13 to TRBJ1-3; D unresolved. The CDR3 sequence is 17 residues long. Germline CDR1 and CDR2: PRHDT and FYEKMQ (reference sequence). The germline V and J ends were trimmed by 5 bases and 0 bases, with 17 bases remaining between them. The CDR3, as DNA: TGTGCCAGCAGCACTGGCTCCCGACGGCGCTCTGGAAACACCATATATTTT. Amino acids: CASSTGSRRRSGNTIYF.

This rearrangement joins TRBV5-5 to TRBJ2-7; D gene unclear. This CDR3 contains 13 residues. Trimming removed 1 base at V and 4 bases at J, with 9 bases between. From germline, CDR1 is SGHKS and CDR2 YYEKEE (reference sequence). The CDR3 protein is CASSLPGGYEQYF. The DNA of the CDR3 is TGTGCCAGCAGCTTGCCGGGTGGGTACGAGCAGTACTTC.

J is TRBJ2-1 and V is TRBV5-1; 7 bases agree with TRBD2. The CDR3 has 15 amino acids. V shed 2 bases, J shed 5 bases, and the junction held 7 bases outside the gene matches. Germline values: CDR1 SGHRS, CDR2 YFSETQ. For the CDR3, the DNA is TGCGCCAGCAGCTTCGGACGGCTAGCGGACAATGAGCAGTTCTTC. Its translation is CASSFGRLADNEQFF.

The J gene is TRBJ2-3, the V gene TRBV5-1; 9 bases are shared with TRBD1. This CDR3 has 16 residues. Trimming at V came to 2 bases and at J to 3 bases, leaving 7 bases not matched to a gene. Germline CDR1 and CDR2: SGHRS and YFSETQ. CDR3 sequence (DNA): TGCGCCAGCAGCTTCTTTGGGACAGGGTGGACAGATACGCAGTATTTT. Its protein product is CASSFFGTGWTDTQYF.

This chain joins TRBV5-1 and TRBJ2-3; TRBD2 matches 8 bases. V trimming: 5 bases; J trimming: 1 base; junction bases outside the gene matches: 6. The CDR3 sequence is 15 residues long. Germline-derived CDR1 and CDR2 are SGHRS and YFSETQ. The CDR3 loop reads CASRVREEGTDTQYF. CDR3 DNA sequence: TGCGCCAGCAGAGTGCGGGAGGAGGGCACAGATACGCAGTATTTT.